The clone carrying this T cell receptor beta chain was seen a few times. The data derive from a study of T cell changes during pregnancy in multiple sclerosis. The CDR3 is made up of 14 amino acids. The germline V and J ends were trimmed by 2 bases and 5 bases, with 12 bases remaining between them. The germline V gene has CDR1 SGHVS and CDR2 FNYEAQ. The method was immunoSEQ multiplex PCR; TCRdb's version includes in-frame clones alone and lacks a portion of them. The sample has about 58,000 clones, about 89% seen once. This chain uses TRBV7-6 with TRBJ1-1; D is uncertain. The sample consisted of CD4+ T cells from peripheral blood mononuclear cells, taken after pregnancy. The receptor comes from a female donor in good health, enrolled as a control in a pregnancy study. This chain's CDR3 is CASSLSLSGTEAFF. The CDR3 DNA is TGTGCCAGCAGCTTATCCTTATCGGGGACTGAAGCTTTCTTT.